What follows are 18 T cell receptor beta chains derived from one specimen sequenced in a study of T cells in Graves' hyperthyroidism and ophthalmopathy. Amplified TCR beta CDR3 regions derived from RNA transcripts. First-round RT-PCR targeting the TCR CDR3 was performed with the HTBI primer set. TCRdb reprocessed the multiplex PCR reads via MiXCR and lists one record per CDR3 protein. In the table there are fewer than 450,000 distinct CDR3 sequences, over 13% of which are singletons. The sample consisted of blood. These receptors were collected from a man aged 50-59 years with Graves' ophthalmopathy.

In its sample, this clonotype was seen many times. J is TRBJ2-3 and V is TRBV7-8; 11 nucleotides line up with TRBD2. The V gene end was trimmed by 6 bases and the J gene end by 5 bases; junction bases not matched to a gene: 10. The CDR3 totals 16 residues. CDR1 and CDR2 from the germline V gene are SGHVS and FQNEAQ. The CDR3 coding sequence is TGTGCCAGCAGTCGTTATACTAGCGGGAGTGGAGATACGCAGTATTTT. Protein product: CASSRYTSGSGDTQYF.

This clonotype came up many times. The chain uses TRBV11-3 and TRBJ2-1; 13 bases are shared with TRBD2. V lost 5 bases, J lost 4 bases, and 8 bases stayed unmatched. Germline V gives CDR1 SGHNT, CDR2 YENEEA. CDR3 length: 17 amino acids. CDR3 DNA: TGTGCCAGCAGCGCGACTAGCGGGAGGCCGGGGTACAATGAGCAGTTCTTC. Its protein product is CASSATSGRPGYNEQFF.

The table lists this clonotype with many counts. The chain couples TRBV28 to TRBJ2-7, with D possibly TRBD2 on 5 matching bases. Trimming took 6 bases from V and 0 from J, leaving 15 bases between them. Germline V gene sequence: CDR1 MDHEN, CDR2 SYDVKM. CDR3 length equals 15 residues. CDR3 sequence: CASRSNDGSSYEQYF. CDR3 sequence (DNA): TGTGCCAGCAGGTCGAACGATGGGAGCTCCTACGAGCAGTACTTC.

This clonotype was detected ten times or more. This chain joins TRBV12-3 or TRBV12-4 and TRBJ1-2, with D unclear. The CDR3 has 14 residues. Trimming removed 3 bases at V and 4 bases at J, with 12 bases between. The CDR3 coding sequence is TGTGCCAGCAGTTTTTTACAGAAAGTCTATGGCTACACCTTC. It yields the protein CASSFLQKVYGYTF.

V gene TRBV5-1 combines with J gene TRBJ2-3; D is unclear. Germline CDR1 SGHRS, CDR2 YFSETQ. The CDR3 extends over 14 amino acids. Deletions cut 3 bases from V and 3 bases from J, with 11 bases between. The CDR3 DNA reads TGCGCCAGCAGCTCGGCCCTAGATACAGATACGCAGTATTTT. Translated: CASSSALDTDTQYF. Full variable domain (rest looked up from reference TRBV5-1 and TRBJ2-3): KAGVTQTPRYLIKTRGQQVTLSCSPISGHRSVSWYQQTPGQGLQFLFEYFSETQRNKGNFPGRFSGRQFSNSRSEMNVSTLELGDSALYLCASSSALDTDTQYFGPGTRLTVL.

This clonotype was recorded many times. The chain has TRBV2 and TRBJ2-2, with D possibly matching TRBD2 (6 bases). Per the germline V gene, CDR1 is SNHLY and CDR2 is FYNNEI. CDR3 length: 14 residues. V lost 4 bases, J lost 3 bases, and 9 bases lay in between. In DNA form, the CDR3 reads TGTGCCAGCAGTGTGGGGGAGGACACCGGGGAGCTGTTTTTT. This encodes CASSVGEDTGELFF. Looking up the rest from reference TRBV2 and TRBJ2-2 gives the full variable domain: EPEVTQTPSHQVTQMGQEVILRCVPISNHLYFYWYRQILGQKVEFLVSFYNNEISEKSEIFDDQFSVERPDGSNFTLKIRSTKLEDSAMYFCASSVGEDTGELFFGEGSRLTVL.

This clonotype appeared many times. The rearrangement joins TRBV18 to TRBJ2-1; TRBD2 agrees at 16 bases. CDR1 is KGHSH and CDR2 is LQKENI in the germline V gene. The V and J ends lost 0 bases and 10 bases, in that order; junction bases with no gene match: 6. The length of the CDR3 is 17 residues. This chain's CDR3 is CASSPPMGTSGRVEQFF. The CDR3 DNA follows: TGTGCCAGCTCACCACCGATGGGGACTAGCGGGAGGGTAGAGCAGTTCTTC.

This chain connects TRBV9 to TRBJ2-7; 10 bases match TRBD1. This CDR3 has 15 amino acids. Germline V lookup: CDR1 SGDLS, CDR2 YYNGEE. Trimming took 4 bases from V and 6 from J; bases not matched to a gene: 10. Here the CDR3 reads CASSTDGTGVSEQYF. The CDR3 nucleotides are TGTGCCAGCAGCACAGATGGGACAGGGGTTAGCGAGCAGTACTTC.

This chain uses TRBV12-3 or TRBV12-4 with TRBJ2-1, with TRBD1 as a possible D gene (5 bases). V lost 11 bases to trimming and J lost 3 bases, with 14 bases between them. This CDR3 has 13 amino acids. The CDR3 sequence is CACAGQSYNEQFF. For the CDR3, the DNA is TGTGCCTGCGCAGGGCAAAGCTACAATGAGCAGTTCTTC.

This chain uses TRBV6-1 with TRBJ1-4; 7 bases match TRBD1. Unmatched junction bases numbered 8, after V lost 3 bases and J lost 4 bases. The length of the CDR3 is 16 residues. Germline loops: CDR1 MNHNS, CDR2 SASEGT. CDR3 sequence reads: CASSDHPGGNNEKLFF. CDR3 coding DNA: TGTGCCAGCAGTGACCACCCAGGGGGGAATAATGAAAAACTGTTTTTT.

A few counts support this clonotype. V and J are TRBV20-1 and TRBJ2-7; 8 positions agree with TRBD1. Trimming took 5 bases from V and 4 from J; bases not matched to a gene: 7. Germline V gene data show CDR1 as DFQATT and CDR2 as SNEGSKA (reference sequence). This CDR3 has 13 residues. CDR3 residues: CSAPLRTGYEQYF. CDR3 DNA: TGCAGTGCTCCCCTCAGGACAGGGTACGAGCAGTACTTC.

In this sample, this clonotype turned up many times. This chain connects TRBV5-8 to TRBJ2-7; 10 bases agree with TRBD2. CDR3 length: 15 residues. From germline, CDR1 is SGHTS and CDR2 YDEGEE. With V trimmed by 0 bases and J by 7 bases, 7 bases remained unmatched. CDR3 sequence (DNA): TGTGCCAGCAGCTTGGAGGAGCGGGAGGGCCTTGAGCAGTACTTC. Protein sequence: CASSLEEREGLEQYF. The complete variable domain, with remaining parts taken from reference TRBV5-8 and TRBJ2-7, reads EAGVTQSPTHLIKTRGQQATLRCSPISGHTSVYWYQQALGLGLQFLLWYDEGEERNRGNFPPRFSGRQFPNYSSELNVNALELEDSALYLCASSLEEREGLEQYFGPGTRLTVT.

This clonotype was detected a few times. The chain couples TRBV29-1 to TRBJ2-2, with unresolved D. The V gene's germline CDR1 is SQVTM and CDR2 ANQGSEA. Trimming took off 5 bases at V and 2 bases at J, with 6 bases between the two ends. The CDR3 consists of 12 residues. The CDR3 nucleotides are TGCAGCGTTTTCAGCAACACCGGGGAGCTGTTTTTT. Amino acid sequence: CSVFSNTGELFF.

The V gene is TRBV10-3, the J gene TRBJ2-1, with 8 positions matching TRBD1. Trimming cost V 6 bases and J 4 bases; bases outside gene matches: 8. From germline, CDR1 is ENHRY and CDR2 SYGVKD. The CDR3 has 15 residues. In DNA, the CDR3 is TGTGCCATCAGGGGCGGACAGGGAGGTTACAATGAGCAGTTCTTC. Protein sequence: CAIRGGQGGYNEQFF.

A note on this clonotype: A read error may explain this, as a much larger clone is one base away. The rearrangement joins TRBV20-1 to TRBJ2-1, with 7 bases aligning to TRBD2. The V gene's germline CDR1 is DFQATT and CDR2 SNEGSKA (reference sequence). J gave up 10 bases and V 8 bases, and 8 bases lay outside the gene matches. The CDR3 spans 11 residues. The CDR3 region has the DNA TGCAGTTCGGACGGGGGGAAAGAGCAGTTCTTC. Its protein is CSSDGGKEQFF.

This clonotype was found many times. The V and J genes are TRBV11-2 and TRBJ1-4, with 7 bases fitting TRBD1. The J segment lost 0 bases and the V segment lost 6 bases, leaving 4 bases of the junction unmatched. The length of the CDR3 is 15 residues. From germline, CDR1 is SGHAT and CDR2 FQNNGV. This CDR3 reads CASRGTVPTNEKLFF. The DNA of the CDR3 is TGTGCCAGCAGGGGGACAGTTCCAACTAATGAAAAACTGTTTTTT.

V and J are TRBV13 and TRBJ2-7; 11 bases agree with TRBD1. J lost 2 bases, V lost 5 bases, and 8 bases had no gene match. CDR3 length: 16 residues. Germline loops: CDR1 PRHDT, CDR2 FYEKMQ (reference sequence). The DNA of the CDR3 is TGTGCCAGCAGCGCGGGCGGACAGGGGGCTGCCTACGAGCAGTACTTC. Protein: CASSAGGQGAAYEQYF.

This clonotype was picked up a small number of times. The rearrangement joins TRBV6-2 or TRBV6-3 to TRBJ2-1; D is uncertain. This CDR3 spans 14 amino acids. CDR1 is MNHEY, CDR2 SVGEGT, per germline. The V gene lost 2 bases and the J gene lost 10 bases, with 15 bases spanning the gap. CDR3 in amino acids: CASSYRVGVVEQFF. Written as DNA, the CDR3 is TGTGCCAGCAGTTACAGGGTAGGAGTCGTAGAGCAGTTCTTC.